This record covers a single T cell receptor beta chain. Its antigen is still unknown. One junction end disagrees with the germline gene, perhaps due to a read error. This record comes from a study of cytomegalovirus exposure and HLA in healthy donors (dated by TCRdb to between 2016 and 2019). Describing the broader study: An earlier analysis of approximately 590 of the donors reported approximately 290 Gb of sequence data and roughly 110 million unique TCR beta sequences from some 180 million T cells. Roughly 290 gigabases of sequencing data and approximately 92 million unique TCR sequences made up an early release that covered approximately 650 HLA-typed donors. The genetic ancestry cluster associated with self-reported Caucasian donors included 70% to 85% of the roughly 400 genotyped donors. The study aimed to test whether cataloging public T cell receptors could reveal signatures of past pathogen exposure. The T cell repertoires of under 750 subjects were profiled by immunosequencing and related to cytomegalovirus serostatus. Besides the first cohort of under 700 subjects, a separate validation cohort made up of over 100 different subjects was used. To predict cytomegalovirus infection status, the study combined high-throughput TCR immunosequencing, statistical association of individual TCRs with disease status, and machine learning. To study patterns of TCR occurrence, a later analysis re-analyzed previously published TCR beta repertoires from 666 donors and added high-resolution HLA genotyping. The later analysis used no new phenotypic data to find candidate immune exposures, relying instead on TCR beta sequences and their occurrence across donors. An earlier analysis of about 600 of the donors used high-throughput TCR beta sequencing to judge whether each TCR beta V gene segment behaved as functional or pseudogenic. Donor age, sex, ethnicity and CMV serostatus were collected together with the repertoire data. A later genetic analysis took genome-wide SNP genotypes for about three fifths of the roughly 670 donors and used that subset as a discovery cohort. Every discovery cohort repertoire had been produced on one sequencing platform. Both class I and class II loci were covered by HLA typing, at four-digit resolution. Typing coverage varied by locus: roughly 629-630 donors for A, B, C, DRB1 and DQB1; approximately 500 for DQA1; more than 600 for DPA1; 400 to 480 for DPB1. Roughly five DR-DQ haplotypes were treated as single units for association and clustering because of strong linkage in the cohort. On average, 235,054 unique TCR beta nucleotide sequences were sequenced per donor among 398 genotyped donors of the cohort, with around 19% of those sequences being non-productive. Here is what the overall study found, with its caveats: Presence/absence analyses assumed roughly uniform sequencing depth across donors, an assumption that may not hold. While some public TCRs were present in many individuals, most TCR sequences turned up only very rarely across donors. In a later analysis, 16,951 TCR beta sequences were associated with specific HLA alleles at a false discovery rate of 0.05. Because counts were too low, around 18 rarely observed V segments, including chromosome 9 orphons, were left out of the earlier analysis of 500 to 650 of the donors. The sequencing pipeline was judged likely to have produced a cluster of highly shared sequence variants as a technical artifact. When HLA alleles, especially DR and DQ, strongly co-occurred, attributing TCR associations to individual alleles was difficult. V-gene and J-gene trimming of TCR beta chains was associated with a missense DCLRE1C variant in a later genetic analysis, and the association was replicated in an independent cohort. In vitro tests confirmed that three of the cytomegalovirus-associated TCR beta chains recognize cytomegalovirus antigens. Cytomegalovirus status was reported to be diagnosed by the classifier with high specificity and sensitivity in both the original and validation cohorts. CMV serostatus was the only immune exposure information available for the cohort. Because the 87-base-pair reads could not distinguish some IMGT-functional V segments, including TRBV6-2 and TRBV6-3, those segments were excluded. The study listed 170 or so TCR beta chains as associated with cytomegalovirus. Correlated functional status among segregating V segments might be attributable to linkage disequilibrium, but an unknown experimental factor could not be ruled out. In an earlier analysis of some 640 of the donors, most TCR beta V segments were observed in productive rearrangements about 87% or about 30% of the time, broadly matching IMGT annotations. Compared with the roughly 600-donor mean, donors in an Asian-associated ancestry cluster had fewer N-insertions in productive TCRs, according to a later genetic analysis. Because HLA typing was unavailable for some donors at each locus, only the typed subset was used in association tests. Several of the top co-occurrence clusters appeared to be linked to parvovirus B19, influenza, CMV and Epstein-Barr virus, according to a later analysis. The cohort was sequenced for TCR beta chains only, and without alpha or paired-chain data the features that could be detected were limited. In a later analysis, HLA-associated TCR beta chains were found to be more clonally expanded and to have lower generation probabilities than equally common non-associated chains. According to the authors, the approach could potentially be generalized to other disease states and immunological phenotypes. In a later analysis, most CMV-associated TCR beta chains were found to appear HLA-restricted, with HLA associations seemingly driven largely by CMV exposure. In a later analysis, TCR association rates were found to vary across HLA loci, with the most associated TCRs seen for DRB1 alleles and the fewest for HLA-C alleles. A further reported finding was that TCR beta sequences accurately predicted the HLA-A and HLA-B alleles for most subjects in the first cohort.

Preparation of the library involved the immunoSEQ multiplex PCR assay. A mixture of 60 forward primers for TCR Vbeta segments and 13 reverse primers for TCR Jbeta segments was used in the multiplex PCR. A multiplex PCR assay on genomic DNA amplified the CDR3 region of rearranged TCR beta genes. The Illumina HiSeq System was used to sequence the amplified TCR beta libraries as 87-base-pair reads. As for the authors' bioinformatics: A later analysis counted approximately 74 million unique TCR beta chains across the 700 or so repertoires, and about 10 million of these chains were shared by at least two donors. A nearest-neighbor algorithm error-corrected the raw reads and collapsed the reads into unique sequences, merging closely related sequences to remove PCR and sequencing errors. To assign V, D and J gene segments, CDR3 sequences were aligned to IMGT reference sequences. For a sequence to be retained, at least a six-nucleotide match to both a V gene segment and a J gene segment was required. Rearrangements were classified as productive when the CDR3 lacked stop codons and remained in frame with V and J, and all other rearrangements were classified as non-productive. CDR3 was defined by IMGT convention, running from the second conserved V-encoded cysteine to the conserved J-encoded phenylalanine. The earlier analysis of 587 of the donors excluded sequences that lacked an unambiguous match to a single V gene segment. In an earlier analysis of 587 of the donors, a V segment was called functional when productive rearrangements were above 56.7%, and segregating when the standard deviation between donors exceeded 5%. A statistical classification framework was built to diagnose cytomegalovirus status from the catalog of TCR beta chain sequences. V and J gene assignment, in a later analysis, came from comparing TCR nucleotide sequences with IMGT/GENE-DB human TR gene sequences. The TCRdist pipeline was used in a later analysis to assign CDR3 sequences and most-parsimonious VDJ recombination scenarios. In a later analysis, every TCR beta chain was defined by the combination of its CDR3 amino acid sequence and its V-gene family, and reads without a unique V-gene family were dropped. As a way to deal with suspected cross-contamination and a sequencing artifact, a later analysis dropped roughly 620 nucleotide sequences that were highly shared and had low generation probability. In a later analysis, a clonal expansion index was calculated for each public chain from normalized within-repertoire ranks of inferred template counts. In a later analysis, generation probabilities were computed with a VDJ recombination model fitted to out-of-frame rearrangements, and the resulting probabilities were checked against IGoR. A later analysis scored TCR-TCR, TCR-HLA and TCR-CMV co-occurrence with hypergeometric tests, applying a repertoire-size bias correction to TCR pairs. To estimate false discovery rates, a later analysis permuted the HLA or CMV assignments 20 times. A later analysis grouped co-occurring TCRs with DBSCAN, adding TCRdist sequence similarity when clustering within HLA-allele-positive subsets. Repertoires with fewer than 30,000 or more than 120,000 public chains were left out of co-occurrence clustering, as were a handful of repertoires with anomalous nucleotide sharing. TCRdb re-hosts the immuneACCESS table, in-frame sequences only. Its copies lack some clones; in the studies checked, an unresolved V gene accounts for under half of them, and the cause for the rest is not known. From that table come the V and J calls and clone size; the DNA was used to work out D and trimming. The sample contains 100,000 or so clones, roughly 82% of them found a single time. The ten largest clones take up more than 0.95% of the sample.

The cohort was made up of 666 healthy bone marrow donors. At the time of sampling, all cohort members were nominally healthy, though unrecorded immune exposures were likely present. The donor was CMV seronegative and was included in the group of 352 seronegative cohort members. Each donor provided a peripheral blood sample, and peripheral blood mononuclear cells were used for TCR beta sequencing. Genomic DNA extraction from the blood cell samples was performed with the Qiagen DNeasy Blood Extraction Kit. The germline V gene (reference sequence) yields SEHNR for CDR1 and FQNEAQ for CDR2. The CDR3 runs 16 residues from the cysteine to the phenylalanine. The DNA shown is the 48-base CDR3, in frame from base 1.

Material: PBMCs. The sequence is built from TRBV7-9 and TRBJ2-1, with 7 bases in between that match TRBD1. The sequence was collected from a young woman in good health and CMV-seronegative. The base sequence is TGTTCCAGCAGCCCAAAGACAAACGACAGGGTTAGTGAGCAGTTCTTC. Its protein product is CSSSPKTNDRVSEQFF. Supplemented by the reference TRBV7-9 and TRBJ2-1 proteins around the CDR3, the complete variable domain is DTGVSQNPRHKITKRGQNVTFRCDPISEHNRLYWYRQTLGQGPEFLTYFQNEAQLEKSRLLSDRFSAERPKGSFSTLEIQRTEQGDSAMYLCSSSPKTNDRVSEQFFGPGTRLTVL.